This is a list of T cell receptor beta chains from one sample in a study of T cells in Graves' hyperthyroidism and ophthalmopathy. MiXCR, applied by TCRdb to the multiplex PCR reads, yields one record per CDR3 protein. The sample lists under 350,000 distinct CDR3 sequences, about 15% seen once, with just over 55% in the top ten. Specimen: blood. The receptors were gathered from an older woman with Graves' ophthalmopathy. Both conserved end residues are part of each CDR3. The D gene is left open where the match is weak. Clone size, where shown, is once, few, many, or a class for clones that have expanded.

TRBD1,TRBJ2-5,many,TRBV6-5,TGTGCCAGCAGTTATCGACAGGGGGAGACCCAGTACTTC,CASSYRQGETQYF
-,TRBJ1-5,-,TRBV18,TGTGCCAGCTCACCTCCATCCGGCGGTAGAAATCAGCCCCAGCATTTT,CASSPPSGGRNQPQHF
TRBD1,TRBJ2-7,few,TRBV2,TGTGCCAGCAGTCGGACAGGGACTTTGTTAGAGCAGTACTTC,CASSRTGTLLEQYF
-,TRBJ1-4,-,TRBV5-1,TGCGCCAGCAGCTTGAACAGGGATGAAAAACTGTTTTTT,CASSLNRDEKLFF
TRBD2,TRBJ2-5,many,TRBV30,TGTGCCTGGAGTCCTGGACTAGTGTACGAGACCCAGTACTTC,CAWSPGLVYETQYF
-,TRBJ2-4,-,TRBV7-9,TGTGCCAGCAGCTCGGACTTAGGGGCCAAAAACATTCAGTACTTC,CASSSDLGAKNIQYF
-,TRBJ1-2,many,TRBV2,TGTGCCGGCCGGGAGGCGCCGACTCTTGGCTACACCTTC,CAGREAPTLGYTF
TRBD2,TRBJ2-7,many,TRBV6-2/TRBV6-3,TGTGCCAGCAGCCCCGTGGGACTAGCGGATTACGAGCAGTACTTC,CASSPVGLADYEQYF
TRBD1,TRBJ1-1,few,TRBV12-3/TRBV12-4,TGTGCCAGCAGTCCTATCTCAGGGGGGGACACTGAAGCTTTCTTT,CASSPISGGDTEAFF
TRBD1,TRBJ2-3,many,TRBV5-1,TGTGCCAGCAGCTCACAGGGGACAGATACGCAGTATTTT,CASSSQGTDTQYF
-,TRBJ2-7,many,TRBV12-3/TRBV12-4,TGTGCCAGCAGTTCACGGAACGAGCAGTACTTC,CASSSRNEQYF
-,TRBJ2-6,-,TRBV10-3,TGTGCCATCAGGGGCTCCGGGACGGACTCTGGGGCCAACGTCCTGACTTTC,CAIRGSGTDSGANVLTF
-,TRBJ2-3,many,TRBV20-1,TGCAGTGTGGAGCGGGTACGCACAGATACGCAGTATTTT,CSVERVRTDTQYF
-,TRBJ2-4,few,TRBV20-1,TGCAGTGCCAACGGGGCGCAGGGGTTCCACAAAAACATTCAGTACTTC,CSANGAQGFHKNIQYF
TRBD1,TRBJ2-5,many,TRBV7-9,TGTGCCAGCAGCTTAGTATCGACAGGGCGAAGGCAAGAGACCCAGTACTTC,CASSLVSTGRRQETQYF
-,TRBJ2-7,many,TRBV4-2,TGTGCCAGCAGCCAAGAAGGGGGACACACCGGAGAGCAGTACTTC,CASSQEGGHTGEQYF
-,TRBJ2-7,many,TRBV5-1,TGCGCCAGCAGCCCGGGGACGGGGGCGAACTACGAGCAGTACTTC,CASSPGTGANYEQYF
TRBD1,TRBJ2-2,once,TRBV2,TGTGCCAGCAGCATGGGTTCGGGACAGGGCAACACCGGGGAGCTGTTTTTT,CASSMGSGQGNTGELFF
-,TRBJ1-4,few,TRBV20-1,TGCAGTGCTAGACGGTCCCAGGGAGTCGAAAAACTGTTTTTT,CSARRSQGVEKLFF
-,TRBJ2-7,many,TRBV7-8,TGTGCCAGCAGCCGACGCGGTCAGGCGTGGTACGAGCAGTACTTC,CASSRRGQAWYEQYF
TRBD1,TRBJ2-5,many,TRBV28,TGTGCCAGCAGTTCCCGGACAGGGAGCCAAGAGACCCAGTACTTC,CASSSRTGSQETQYF
-,TRBJ1-6,few,TRBV4-2,TGTGCCAGCAGCCAAGATTTAGCCCCAAATTCACCCCTCCACTTT,CASSQDLAPNSPLHF
-,TRBJ1-6,-,TRBV9,TGTGCCAGCAGCGTCCAAGAGAGGGCCTCACCCCTCCACTTT,CASSVQERASPLHF